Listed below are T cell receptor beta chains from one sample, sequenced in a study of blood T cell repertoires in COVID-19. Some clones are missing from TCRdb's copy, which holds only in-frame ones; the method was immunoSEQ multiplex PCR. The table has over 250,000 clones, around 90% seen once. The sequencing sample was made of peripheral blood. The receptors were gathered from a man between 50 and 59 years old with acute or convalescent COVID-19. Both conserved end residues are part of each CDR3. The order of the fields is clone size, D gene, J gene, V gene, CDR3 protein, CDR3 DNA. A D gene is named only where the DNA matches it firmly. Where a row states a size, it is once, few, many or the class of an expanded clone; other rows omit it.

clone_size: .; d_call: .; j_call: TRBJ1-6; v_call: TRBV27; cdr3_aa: CASSLSGNSPLHF; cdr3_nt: TGTGCCAGCAGTTTGTCGGGAAATTCACCCCTCCACTTT
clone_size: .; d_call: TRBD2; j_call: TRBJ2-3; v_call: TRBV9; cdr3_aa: CASSVGRGGTMAPDTQYF; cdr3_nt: TGTGCCAGCAGCGTAGGTCGGGGGGGCACGATGGCCCCAGATACGCAGTATTTT
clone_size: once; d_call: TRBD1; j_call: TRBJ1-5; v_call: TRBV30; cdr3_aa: CAWSEGATWTANQPQHF; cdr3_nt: TGTGCCTGGAGTGAGGGGGCCACCTGGACAGCTAATCAGCCCCAGCATTTT
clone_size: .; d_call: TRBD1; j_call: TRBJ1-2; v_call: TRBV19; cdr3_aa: CASSPGTGAWGYTF; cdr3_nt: TGTGCCAGTAGCCCAGGGACAGGGGCGTGGGGCTACACCTTC
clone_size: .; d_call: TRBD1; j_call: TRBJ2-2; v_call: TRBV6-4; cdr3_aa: CASSDFGAGGSGELFF; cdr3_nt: TGTGCCAGCAGTGACTTTGGGGCAGGGGGCTCCGGGGAGCTGTTTTTT
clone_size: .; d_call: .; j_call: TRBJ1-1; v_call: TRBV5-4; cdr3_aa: CASSLFGGDTEAFF; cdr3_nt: TGTGCCAGCAGCTTGTTCGGGGGGGATACTGAAGCTTTCTTT
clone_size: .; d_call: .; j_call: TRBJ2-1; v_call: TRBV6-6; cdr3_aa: CASSPGEEEQFF; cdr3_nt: TGTGCCAGCAGTCCCGGGGAGGAAGAGCAGTTCTTC
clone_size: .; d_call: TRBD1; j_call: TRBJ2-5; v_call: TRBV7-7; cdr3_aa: CASSERQGLIETQYF; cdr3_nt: TGTGCTAGCAGCGAAAGACAGGGTTTGATTGAGACCCAGTACTTC
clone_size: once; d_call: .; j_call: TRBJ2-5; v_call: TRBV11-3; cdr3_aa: CASSVAQGYETQYF; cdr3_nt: TGTGCCAGCAGCGTGGCCCAGGGGTACGAGACCCAGTACTTC
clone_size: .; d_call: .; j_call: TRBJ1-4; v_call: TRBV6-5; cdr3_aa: CASSPAAGYNEKLFF; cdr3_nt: TGTGCCAGCTCCCCGGCCGCAGGATATAATGAAAAACTGTTTTTT